This entry is about one TCR beta chain. This clonotype has ten or more counts. Its antigen is not yet known. Base quality data are lacking; no much larger clone is found one base away. This specimen comes from a study of blood T cells in healthy people across ages (dated by TCRdb to 2013 to 2016). The study in broad terms: In model experiments, roughly one uniquely barcoded TCR beta cDNA molecule per two T cells was captured by template switching. The study measured age-related changes in TCR beta repertoire diversity using deep sequencing normalized with unique cDNA molecular identifiers. The donors were divided into four age groups: young (average around 16 years), middle-aged (about 39), aged (62) and long-lived (about 84). The study analyzed two additional independent replicas of 1 million unique cDNA reads from the same blood draw for two donors, one aged 18 to 30 and one aged 80 or older. To avoid experimental bias, donors of different ages were distributed randomly across sequencing lanes.

Points the paper makes about the study in general: A strong correlation was found between observed TCR beta diversity and the percentage of naive T cells measured by flow cytometry. Total diversity estimates from one million sequenced T cells were considered lower bounds and underestimates. Observed TCR beta diversity per million T cells fell roughly linearly with age, and a significant reduction was already apparent by age around 40. Since profiling was done on bulk unsorted PBMCs, naive and antigen-experienced compartments could not be conclusively compared. Because donor CMV infection status was unknown, age-related changes in expanded clonotypes were potentially confounded. The long-lived group showed more naive CD4+ T cells, fewer expanded clones and increased TCR diversity than the aged group, suggesting age selection.

Library preparation used 5' RACE. The listed sequencing device is Illumina HiSeq 2500. A second about 6 to 11 cycle PCR used a sample-barcoded 5' primer and a J-beta primer mix. A template-switch 5' adaptor carrying 12 random nucleotides introduced a unique molecular identifier onto each TCR beta cDNA molecule. At least 3 million CDR3-containing paired-end reads were obtained from each sample. All of the RNA was converted into first-strand cDNA using the Mint cDNA synthesis kit, with a TRBC-specific oligonucleotide serving as the primer. Following uracil-DNA glycosylase treatment, all cDNA underwent a first 18-cycle PCR with the universal primers M1SS and BC2_uni_R. Per the authors' processing: For normalization, 1 million high-quality reads were randomly selected from each sample, with every read carrying a distinct molecular identifier. Reads sharing molecular identifiers were discarded rather than binned into consensus sequences. MiTCR, set to a Q25 quality threshold and the strictest error-elimination algorithm, was used for CDR3 identification, clonotype clustering and error correction. A nonparametric unseen species model using Euler transformation provided a lower-bound estimate of total TCR beta diversity. The public reads were quality trimmed at Q25 with fastp and then assembled into clones with MiXCR by TCRdb, keeping productive beta chains. CDR3 protein sequences are deduplicated, and each keeps its most common genes and DNA. The authors' filters were not applied to this entry. In all, the sample holds hundreds of thousands of distinct CDR3 sequences, and 35% to 60% of those were seen once. Of the sample, 15% to 20% falls within the top ten clones.

Donors were 39 systemically healthy Caucasian individuals from Russia aged 6 to 90 years. Each donor gave about 9.7 milliliters of peripheral blood, drawn into EDTA-treated Vacutainer tubes. Ficoll-Paque density-gradient centrifugation was used to isolate PBMCs, with at least 6 million obtained per sample. Total RNA was extracted from PBMCs with Trizol reagent, with at least 5 micrograms obtained per sample. For every donor, an aliquot of PBMCs went through flow cytometry to measure the percentages of naive CD45RAhigh/CD27high T cells. The TCR comes from a man of 80 years or more in good health. The sequenced sample was blood.

The bases read TGTGCCACCAGTACCGAAGCCTACAATGAGCAGTTCTTC. It translates as CATSTEAYNEQFF. The chain couples TRBV24-1 to TRBJ2-1; no D segment can be confidently identified. Reading from cysteine to phenylalanine, the CDR3 counts 13 amino acids. Only the CDR3 portion is preserved as DNA: 39 bases, with reading frame beginning at the first base. V is shortened by 6 bases, J by 2 bases, and the region joining them spans 7 bases. Taken from the germline V gene, the CDR1 and CDR2 loops are KGHDR and SFDVKD.